The next 30 T cell receptor beta chains were all read from a single sample in a study of cytomegalovirus exposure and HLA in healthy donors. PCR primers comprised 60 Vbeta and 13 Jbeta primers. The method was immunoSEQ multiplex PCR; TCRdb's version includes in-frame clones alone and lacks a portion of them. Its listing shows about 40,000 clones. Sequencing was done on a sample of PBMCs. The source is a man under 40 in good health and CMV-seronegative.

The V and J genes are TRBV6-5 and TRBJ2-5; D is uncertain. CDR3 length equals 13 residues. The V and J ends lost 2 bases and 2 bases respectively, with 6 bases between them. From germline, CDR1 is MNHEY and CDR2 SVGAGI. The CDR3 region is CASSYTRQETQYF. Here the CDR3 DNA reads TGTGCCAGCAGTTACACCAGGCAAGAGACCCAGTACTTC.

This chain joins TRBV28 and TRBJ1-5; 9 positions match TRBD1. The junction had 3 bases not matched to a gene; V was cut back by 2 bases and J by 4 bases. Germline V lookup: CDR1 MDHEN, CDR2 SYDVKM. The CDR3 length is 15 residues. DNA for the CDR3: TGTGCCAGCAGTTTAGTGGGGACAGGGAATCAGCCCCAGCATTTT. Amino acids: CASSLVGTGNQPQHF.

This sequence joins TRBV19 and TRBJ2-7; the D gene is possibly TRBD1 (6 bases). Germline V gene sequence: CDR1 LNHDA, CDR2 SQIVND (reference sequence). Trimming took off 1 base at V and 2 bases at J, with 12 bases between the two ends. CDR3 size: 15 residues. The CDR3 DNA sequence: TGTGCCAGTAGTATAGTTGCAGGGACAACCTACGAGCAGTACTTC. This sequence encodes CASSIVAGTTYEQYF.

CDR3 bases: TGTGCCATCGCCGGACAGCACAGCACAGATACGCAGTATTTT. Encoded protein: CAIAGQHSTDTQYF. The chain employs TRBV10-3 and TRBJ2-3; D perhaps matches TRBD1 (6 bases). Germline-derived CDR1 and CDR2 are ENHRY and SYGVKD. The CDR3 totals 14 residues. V shed 8 bases and J shed 0 bases, with 12 bases lying between them.

The chain employs TRBV2 and TRBJ1-4, with TRBD1 identical over 11 bases. V gave up 6 bases and J gave up 3 bases; unmatched junction bases: 3. CDR1 is SNHLY and CDR2 is FYNNEI in the germline V gene. The length of the CDR3 is 15 residues. CDR3 DNA sequence: TGTGCCAGCAGAGGACAGGGGGCTGCTAATGAAAAACTGTTTTTT. This translates into CASRGQGAANEKLFF. Supplemented by reference TRBV2 and TRBJ1-4, the full variable domain reads EPEVTQTPSHQVTQMGQEVILRCVPISNHLYFYWYRQILGQKVEFLVSFYNNEISEKSEIFDDQFSVERPDGSNFTLKIRSTKLEDSAMYFCASRGQGAANEKLFFGSGTQLSVL.

The V call is TRBV5-6, the J call TRBJ2-7; TRBD2 might be the D (7 bases). The CDR3 spans 16 residues. The germline gives CDR1 SGHDT, CDR2 YYEEEE. V was shortened by 6 bases and J by 2 bases, with 21 bases between the two germline ends. The CDR3: CASKGGPGHPAYEQYF. The CDR3 nucleotides are TGTGCCAGCAAGGGGGGGCCGGGACATCCCGCCTACGAGCAGTACTTC.

The chain is built from TRBV2 and TRBJ1-5; D gene ambiguous. Germline V gives CDR1 SNHLY, CDR2 FYNNEI. The CDR3 sequence is 15 residues long. The V end lost 7 bases, the J end lost 5 bases, and 18 bases lay between the germline ends. CDR3 coding DNA: TGTGCCAGCAACCCCCCTGGAGCTTGGGATCAGCCCCAGCATTTT. It encodes CASNPPGAWDQPQHF.

This chain links TRBV11-3 with TRBJ1-1; the D is unclear. CDR3 length: 13 amino acids. Trimming stripped 2 bases from V and 5 bases from J, with 9 bases between. The germline V gene encodes CDR1 SGHNT and CDR2 YENEEA. The DNA of the CDR3 is TGTGCCAGCAGCTTAACAAGATGGACTGAAGCTTTCTTT. This translates into CASSLTRWTEAFF.

The chain joins TRBV7-2 to TRBJ2-3, with TRBD1 matching 7 bases. This CDR3 comprises 18 residues. The germline gives CDR1 SGHTA, CDR2 FQGNSA. Unmatched junction bases numbered 10, after V lost 1 base and J lost 0 bases. Here the CDR3 DNA reads TGTGCCAGCAGCTTAGTCGAGACAGGGTCCTCTAGCACAGATACGCAGTATTTT. It codes for CASSLVETGSSSTDTQYF.

The chain carries TRBV29-1 and TRBJ2-1; unclear D gene. V lost 7 bases and J 0 bases, leaving 10 bases between the germline ends. This CDR3 region has 13 residues. CDR1 and CDR2 from the germline V gene are SQVTM and ANQGSEA. This chain's CDR3 is CSDATSSYNEQFF. CDR3 nucleotide sequence: TGCAGCGACGCAACGAGCTCCTACAATGAGCAGTTCTTC.

The chain uses TRBV6-6 and TRBJ2-5; the D gene is possibly TRBD2 (7 bases). V shed 4 bases and J shed 5 bases, with 8 bases lying between them. The length of the CDR3 is 12 residues. Germline values: CDR1 MNHNY, CDR2 SVGAGI (reference sequence). DNA of the CDR3: TGTGCCAGCAGTTGGGGGGGCGAGACCCAGTACTTC. Encoded protein: CASSWGGETQYF.

This rearrangement joins TRBV4-1 to TRBJ2-5; a weak D match, TRBD2 (5 bases). Germline values: CDR1 MGHRA, CDR2 YSYEKL. This CDR3 region has 18 residues. Deletions cut 4 bases from V and 4 bases from J, with 25 bases between. Written as DNA, the CDR3 is TGCGCCAGCAGCCCCCCGGCGGGTCTTGTTGGGGTGGGAGAGACCCAGTACTTC. Its translation is CASSPPAGLVGVGETQYF.

The chain couples TRBV4-1 to TRBJ2-5, with TRBD1 matching 10 bases. After removal of 1 base from V and 1 base from J, the junction contained 0 bases not matched to a gene. The CDR3 consists of 15 residues. Germline V lookup: CDR1 MGHRA, CDR2 YSYEKL. The CDR3 nucleotides read TGCGCCAGCAGCCAAGGGACAGGGGGCCAAGAGACCCAGTACTTC. This gives the protein CASSQGTGGQETQYF.

The CDR3 sequence: CASTPGLAGTDEQFF. The CDR3 nucleotides are TGTGCCAGCACTCCCGGACTAGCGGGAACCGATGAGCAGTTCTTC. The gene calls are TRBV7-9 and TRBJ2-1; 12 nucleotides align to TRBD2. Per germline, CDR1 SEHNR and CDR2 FQNEAQ (reference sequence). This CDR3 spans 15 amino acids. V lost 7 bases, J lost 8 bases, and 9 bases stayed unmatched.

The rearrangement uses TRBV6-5 and TRBJ2-7; weak D call: TRBD1 (5 bases). Looked up from germline, CDR1 is MNHEY and CDR2 is SVGAGI. Trimming stripped 1 base from V and 5 bases from J, with 12 bases between. The CDR3 length is 14 residues. The CDR3 region is CASSYLQGLDEQYF. In DNA form, the CDR3 reads TGTGCCAGCAGTTACTTGCAGGGATTGGACGAGCAGTACTTC.

Turning to this clone: Mismatch with germline at one junction end may stem from a read error. The rearrangement joins TRBV7-7 to TRBJ2-5, with 8 positions matching TRBD1. Germline loops: CDR1 SSHAT, CDR2 FNYEAQ (reference sequence). CDR3 length: 13 residues. The CDR3: CASSLDRAKTQYF. DNA of the CDR3: TGTGCTAGCAGCCTGGACAGGGCGAAGACCCAGTACTTC.

V and J are TRBV6-1 and TRBJ1-1; D is unclear. The V end lost 6 bases, the J end lost 4 bases, and 6 bases lay between the germline ends. The CDR3 is 11 amino acids. Germline CDR1 reads MNHNS; CDR2 reads SASEGT. The CDR3 DNA reads TGTGCCAGCAGCCCCGTCACTGAAGCTTTCTTT. As protein: CASSPVTEAFF.

This CDR3 is CASSLDKYGYTF. The CDR3 bases are TGTGCCAGCAGCTTGGACAAGTATGGCTACACCTTC. The chain joins TRBV7-2 to TRBJ1-2, with D possibly TRBD1 on 5 matching bases. Germline CDR1 reads SGHTA; CDR2 reads FQGNSA. The germline V and J ends were trimmed by 3 bases and 5 bases, with 7 bases remaining between them. This CDR3 region has 12 residues.

J is TRBJ2-1 and V is TRBV18; the D gene is possibly TRBD2 (5 bases). The CDR3 is made up of 13 amino acids. The germline V gene has CDR1 KGHSH and CDR2 LQKENI. Trimming removed 3 bases at V and 6 bases at J, with 9 bases between. CDR3 residues: CASSPPGSNEQFF. CDR3 in DNA: TGTGCCAGCTCACCGCCTGGGAGCAATGAGCAGTTCTTC.

This sequence joins TRBV18 and TRBJ1-5, with D maybe TRBD1 (6 bases). The CDR3 has 15 amino acids. Germline V gives CDR1 KGHSH, CDR2 LQKENI. V was cut by 1 base and J by 5 bases, with 12 bases left in between. In nucleotides, the CDR3 is TGTGCCAGCTCACCACGGTCAGGGGCGGATCAGCCCCAGCATTTT. This gives the protein CASSPRSGADQPQHF.

This chain links TRBV2 with TRBJ2-2; TRBD1 agrees at 9 bases. Germline V gene lookup returns CDR1 SNHLY and CDR2 FYNNEI. This CDR3 contains 15 residues. V shed 6 bases, J shed 4 bases, and the junction held 6 bases outside the gene matches. This CDR3 is CASRHGTGSTGELFF. Written as DNA, the CDR3 is TGTGCCAGCAGACACGGGACAGGGAGCACCGGGGAGCTGTTTTTT.

This chain links TRBV29-1 with TRBJ1-6, with D possibly being TRBD1 (6 bases). The V gene's germline CDR1 is SQVTM and CDR2 ANQGSEA. This CDR3 is built from 15 residues. V was shortened by 5 bases and J by 7 bases, with 18 bases between the two germline ends. CDR3 protein: CSVSTGGLSNSPLHF. The CDR3, as DNA: TGCAGCGTTTCAACTGGGGGCCTATCAAATTCACCCCTCCACTTT.

The chain recombines TRBV7-6 with TRBJ2-1, with 9 bases fitting TRBD1. V shed 5 bases, J shed 6 bases, and the junction held 8 bases outside the gene matches. Germline CDR1 SGHVS, CDR2 FNYEAQ. CDR3 length: 15 residues. CDR3 residues: CASSPGTGYFNEQFF. CDR3 bases: TGTGCCAGCAGCCCCGGGACAGGGTACTTCAATGAGCAGTTCTTC.

The V and J genes are TRBV5-1 and TRBJ2-1; tentatively, D is TRBD1 (6 bases). CDR1 SGHRS and CDR2 YFSETQ come from the germline V gene. The CDR3 totals 13 residues. The V end was cut by 2 bases, the J end by 4 bases, with 7 bases between. The CDR3 DNA reads TGCGCCAGCAGCTTACAGGGTTACAATGAGCAGTTCTTC. This encodes CASSLQGYNEQFF.

This chain uses TRBV25-1 with TRBJ1-2, with TRBD1 matching over 7 bases. This CDR3 region has 14 residues. The germline CDR1 and CDR2 sequences are MGHDK and SYGVNS. V shed 10 bases, J shed 5 bases, and the junction held 13 bases outside the gene matches. CDR3 loop: CATRDKDRVYGYTF. The CDR3 DNA sequence: TGTGCCACCCGTGATAAAGACAGGGTATATGGCTACACCTTC.

This chain connects TRBV25-1 to TRBJ2-2, with unresolved D. The length of the CDR3 is 13 residues. Per the germline V gene, CDR1 is MGHDK and CDR2 is SYGVNS. V lost 5 bases and J 7 bases, leaving 11 bases between the germline ends. The CDR3 spells CASSFEFDGELFF. CDR3 nucleotides: TGTGCCAGCAGTTTTGAGTTTGACGGGGAGCTGTTTTTT.

The chain uses TRBV29-1 and TRBJ2-7; D gene ambiguous. Germline values: CDR1 SQVTM, CDR2 ANQGSEA. Trimming removed 3 bases from V and 3 bases from J, with 9 bases in between. The CDR3 totals 12 residues. CDR3 protein: CSVEGRVYEQYF. Here the CDR3 DNA reads TGCAGCGTTGAGGGCCGTGTCTACGAGCAGTACTTC.

This chain connects TRBV27 to TRBJ1-2; tentatively, D is TRBD1 (5 bases). V was clipped by 6 bases and J by 4 bases, with 9 bases between them. This CDR3 comprises 12 residues. Per the germline V gene, CDR1 is MNHEY and CDR2 is SMNVEV (reference sequence). CDR3 region: CASRAGGYGYTF. Written as DNA, the CDR3 is TGTGCCAGCAGGGCCGGGGGCTATGGCTACACCTTC.

This chain links TRBV7-9 with TRBJ2-2, with 11 bases that match TRBD2. The CDR3 is 13 residues long. V lost 8 bases and J lost 4; bases outside the gene matches: 0. Germline V gene lookup returns CDR1 SEHNR and CDR2 FQNEAQ (reference sequence). The CDR3 region is CASGTSGTGELFF. The CDR3 DNA reads as TGTGCCAGCGGGACTAGCGGCACCGGGGAGCTGTTTTTT.

V usage is TRBV5-1 and J usage is TRBJ1-1; unclear D gene. CDR1 SGHRS and CDR2 YFSETQ come from the germline V gene. The CDR3 is 14 residues long. Trimming removed 1 base from V and 1 base from J, with 8 bases in between. CDR3 loop: CASSLKSGNTEAFF. CDR3 coding DNA: TGCGCCAGCAGCTTGAAGTCCGGGAACACTGAAGCTTTCTTT.